This TCR beta chain appears in the sequencing data of a study of cytomegalovirus exposure and HLA in healthy donors. The PCR ran on 60 Vbeta and 13 Jbeta primers. The data were produced by immunoSEQ multiplex PCR, yet TCRdb's version contains in-frame clones alone and is incomplete. The data show approximately 110,000 clones, approximately 80% seen once. For this clone: Its antigen is as yet unknown.

Points from the study as a whole: Highly shared variants forming one cluster were likely a sequencing artifact.

CDR1 MDHEN and CDR2 SYDVKM come from the germline V gene. This CDR3 is built from 16 residues. The V and J ends lost 6 bases and 4 bases, in that order; junction bases with no gene match: 10. The TCR comes from a woman in her thirties or forties in good health and CMV-seropositive. The rearrangement uses TRBV28 and TRBJ2-1, with 9 nucleotides matching TRBD1. The specimen was PBMCs. CDR3: CASSSYGQGRYNEQFF. The DNA for the CDR3 is TGTGCCAGCAGCTCATACGGACAGGGGAGATACAATGAGCAGTTCTTC.